Given below is one TCR beta chain in context. The CDR3 sequence is 18 residues long. Germline CDR1 and CDR2: MNHEY and SMNVEV (reference sequence). V was trimmed by 5 bases and J by 4 bases, leaving 24 bases between them. Unique molecular identifiers tagged the TCRbeta library. MiXCR, run by TCRdb on the PCR reads, gives a single entry per CDR3 protein. The sample lists about 91,000 distinct CDR3 sequences; roughly 7.7% were seen once. This record comes from a study of T-cell reconstitution after alpha-beta-depleted transplantation in children. Material: PBMCs from the stem cell graft donor, obtained from the stem cell graft. The chain joins TRBV27 to TRBJ1-3, with D maybe TRBD1 (6 bases). The TCR originated in a human donor who donated a stem cell graft to a child with congenital amegakaryocytic thrombocytopenia. The CDR3, as DNA: TGTGCCAGCAGTCCCCTGGGCCGAGACAGGTCACCCGGAAACACCATATATTTT. Amino acids: CASSPLGRDRSPGNTIYF.